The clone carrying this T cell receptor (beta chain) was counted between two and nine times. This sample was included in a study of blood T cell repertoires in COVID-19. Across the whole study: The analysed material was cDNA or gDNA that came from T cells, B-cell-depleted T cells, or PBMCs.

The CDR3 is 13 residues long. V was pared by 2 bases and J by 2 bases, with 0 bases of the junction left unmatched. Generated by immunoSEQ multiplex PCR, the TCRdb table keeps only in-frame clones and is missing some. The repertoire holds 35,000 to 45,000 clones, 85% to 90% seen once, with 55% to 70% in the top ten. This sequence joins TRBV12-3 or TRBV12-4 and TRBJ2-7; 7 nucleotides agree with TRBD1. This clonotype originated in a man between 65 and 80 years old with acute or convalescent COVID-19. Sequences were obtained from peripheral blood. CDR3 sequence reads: CASSLQGAYEQYF. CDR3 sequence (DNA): TGTGCCAGCAGTTTACAGGGGGCCTACGAGCAGTACTTC.